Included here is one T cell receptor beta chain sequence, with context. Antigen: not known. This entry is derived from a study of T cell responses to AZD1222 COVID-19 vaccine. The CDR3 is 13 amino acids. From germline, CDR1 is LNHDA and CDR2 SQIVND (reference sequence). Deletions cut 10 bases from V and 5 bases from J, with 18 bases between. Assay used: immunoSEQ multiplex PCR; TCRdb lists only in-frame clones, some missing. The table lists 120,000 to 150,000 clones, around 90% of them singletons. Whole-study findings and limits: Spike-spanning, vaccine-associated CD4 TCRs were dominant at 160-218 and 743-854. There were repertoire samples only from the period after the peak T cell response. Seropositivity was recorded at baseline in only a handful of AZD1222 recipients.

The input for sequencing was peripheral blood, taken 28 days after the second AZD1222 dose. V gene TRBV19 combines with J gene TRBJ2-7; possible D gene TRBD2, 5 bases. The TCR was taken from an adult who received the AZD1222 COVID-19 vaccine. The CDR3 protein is CATSGSRAHEQYF. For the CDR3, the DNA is TGTGCCACCAGCGGTTCCAGAGCACACGAGCAGTACTTC.